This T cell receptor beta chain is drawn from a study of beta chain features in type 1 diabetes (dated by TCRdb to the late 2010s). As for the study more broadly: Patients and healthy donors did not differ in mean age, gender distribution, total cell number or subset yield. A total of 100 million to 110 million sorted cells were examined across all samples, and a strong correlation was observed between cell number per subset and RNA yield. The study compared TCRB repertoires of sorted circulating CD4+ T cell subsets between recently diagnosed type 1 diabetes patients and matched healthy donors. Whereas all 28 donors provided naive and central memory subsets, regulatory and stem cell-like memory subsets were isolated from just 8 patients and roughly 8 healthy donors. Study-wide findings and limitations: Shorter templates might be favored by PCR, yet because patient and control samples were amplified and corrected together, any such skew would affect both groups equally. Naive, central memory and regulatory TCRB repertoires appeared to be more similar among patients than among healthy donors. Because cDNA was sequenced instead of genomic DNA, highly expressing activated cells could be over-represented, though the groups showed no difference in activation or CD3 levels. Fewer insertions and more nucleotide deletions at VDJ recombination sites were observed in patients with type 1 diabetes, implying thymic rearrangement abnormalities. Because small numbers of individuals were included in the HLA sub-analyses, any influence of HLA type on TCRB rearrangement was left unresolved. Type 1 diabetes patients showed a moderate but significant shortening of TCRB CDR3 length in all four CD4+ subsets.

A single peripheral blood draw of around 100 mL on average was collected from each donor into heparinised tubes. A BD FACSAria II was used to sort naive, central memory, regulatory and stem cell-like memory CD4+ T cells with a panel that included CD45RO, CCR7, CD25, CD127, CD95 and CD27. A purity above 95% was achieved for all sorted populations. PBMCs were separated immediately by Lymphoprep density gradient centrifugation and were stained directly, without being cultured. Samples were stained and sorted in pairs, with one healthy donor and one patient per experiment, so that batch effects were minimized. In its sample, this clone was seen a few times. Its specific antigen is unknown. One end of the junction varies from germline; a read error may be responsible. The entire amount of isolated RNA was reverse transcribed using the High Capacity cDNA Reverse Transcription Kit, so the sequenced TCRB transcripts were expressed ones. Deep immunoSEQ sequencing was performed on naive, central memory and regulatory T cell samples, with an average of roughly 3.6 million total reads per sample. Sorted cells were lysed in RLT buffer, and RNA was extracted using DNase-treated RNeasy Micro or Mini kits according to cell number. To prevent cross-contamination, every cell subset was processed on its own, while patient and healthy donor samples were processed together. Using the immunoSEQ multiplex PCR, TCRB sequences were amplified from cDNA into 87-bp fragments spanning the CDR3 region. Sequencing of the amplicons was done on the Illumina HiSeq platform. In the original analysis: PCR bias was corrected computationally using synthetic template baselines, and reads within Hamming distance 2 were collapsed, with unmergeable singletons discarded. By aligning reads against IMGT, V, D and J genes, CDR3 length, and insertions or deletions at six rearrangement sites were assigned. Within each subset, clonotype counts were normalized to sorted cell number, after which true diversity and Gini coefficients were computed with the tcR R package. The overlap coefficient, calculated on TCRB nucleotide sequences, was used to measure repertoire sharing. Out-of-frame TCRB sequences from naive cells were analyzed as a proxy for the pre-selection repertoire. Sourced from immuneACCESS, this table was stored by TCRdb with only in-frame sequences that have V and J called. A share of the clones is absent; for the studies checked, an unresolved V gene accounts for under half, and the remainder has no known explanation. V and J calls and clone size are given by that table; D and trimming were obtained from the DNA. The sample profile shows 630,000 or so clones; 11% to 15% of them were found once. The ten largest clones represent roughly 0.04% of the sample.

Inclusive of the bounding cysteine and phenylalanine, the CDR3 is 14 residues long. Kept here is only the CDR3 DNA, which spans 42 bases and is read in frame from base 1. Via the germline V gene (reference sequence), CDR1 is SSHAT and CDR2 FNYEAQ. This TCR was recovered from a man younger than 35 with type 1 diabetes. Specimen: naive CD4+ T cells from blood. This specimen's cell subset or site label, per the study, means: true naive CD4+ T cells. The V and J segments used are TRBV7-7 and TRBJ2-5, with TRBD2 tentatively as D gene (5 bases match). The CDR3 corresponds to CASSSSRAGGTQYF. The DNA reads TGTGCTAGCAGCTCCTCGAGGGCGGGTGGTACCCAGTACTTC. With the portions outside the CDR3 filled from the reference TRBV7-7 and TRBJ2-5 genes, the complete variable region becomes GAGVSQSPRYKVTKRGQDVTLRCDPISSHATLYWYQQALGQGPEFLTYFNYEAQPDKSGLPSDRFSAERPEGSISTLTIQRTEQRDSAMYRCASSSSRAGGTQYFGPGTRLLVL.